The present entry profiles one T cell receptor (beta chain) with its context. Its target is unknown. Every donor was a Caucasian adult from Nashville, Tennessee. These data are taken from a study of shared clonotypes between healthy human individuals. Produced via immunoSEQ multiplex PCR; TCRdb's table is partial and in-frame only. The repertoire holds about 1.1 million clones, 70% to 80% seen once, with roughly 0.9% in the top ten. General study findings and limits: The study's rarefaction showed incomplete sorted-subset sequencing despite large depth.

This TCR was sampled from a man aged 18 to 35 in good health. Some clones in this sample may be carry-over from other donors' samples. Source material: memory CD4+ T cells from PBMCs. Indicated subset: CD45RA-negative fraction.

CDR3 nucleotides: TGTGCCAGCAGTGCCCGGGTCCCGAATGAGCAGTTCTTC. Translating gives CASSARVPNEQFF. The chain has TRBV6-1 and TRBJ2-1; D is ambiguous. Trimming shortened V by 4 bases and J by 7 bases, and 11 bases separated the two germline ends. This CDR3 has 13 residues. Germline CDR1 and CDR2: MNHNS and SASEGT.